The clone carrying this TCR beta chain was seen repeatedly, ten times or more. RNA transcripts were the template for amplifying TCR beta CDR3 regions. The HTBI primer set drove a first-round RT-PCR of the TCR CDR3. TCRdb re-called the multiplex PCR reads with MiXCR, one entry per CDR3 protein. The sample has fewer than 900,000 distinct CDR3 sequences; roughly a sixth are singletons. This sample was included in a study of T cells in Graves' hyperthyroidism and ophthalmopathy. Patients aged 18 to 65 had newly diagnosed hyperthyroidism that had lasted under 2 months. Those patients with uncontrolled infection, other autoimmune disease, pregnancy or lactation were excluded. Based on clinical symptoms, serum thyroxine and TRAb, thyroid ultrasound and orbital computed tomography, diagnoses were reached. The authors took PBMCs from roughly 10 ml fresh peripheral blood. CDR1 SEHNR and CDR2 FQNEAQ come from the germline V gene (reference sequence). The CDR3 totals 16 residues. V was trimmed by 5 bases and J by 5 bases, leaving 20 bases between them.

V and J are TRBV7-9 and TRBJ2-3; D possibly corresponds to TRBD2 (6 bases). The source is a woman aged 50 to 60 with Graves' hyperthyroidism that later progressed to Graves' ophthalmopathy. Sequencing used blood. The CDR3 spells CASSTRLAGKGDTQYF. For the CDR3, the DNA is TGTGCCAGCAGCACTCGATTGGCGGGGAAGGGAGATACGCAGTATTTT.